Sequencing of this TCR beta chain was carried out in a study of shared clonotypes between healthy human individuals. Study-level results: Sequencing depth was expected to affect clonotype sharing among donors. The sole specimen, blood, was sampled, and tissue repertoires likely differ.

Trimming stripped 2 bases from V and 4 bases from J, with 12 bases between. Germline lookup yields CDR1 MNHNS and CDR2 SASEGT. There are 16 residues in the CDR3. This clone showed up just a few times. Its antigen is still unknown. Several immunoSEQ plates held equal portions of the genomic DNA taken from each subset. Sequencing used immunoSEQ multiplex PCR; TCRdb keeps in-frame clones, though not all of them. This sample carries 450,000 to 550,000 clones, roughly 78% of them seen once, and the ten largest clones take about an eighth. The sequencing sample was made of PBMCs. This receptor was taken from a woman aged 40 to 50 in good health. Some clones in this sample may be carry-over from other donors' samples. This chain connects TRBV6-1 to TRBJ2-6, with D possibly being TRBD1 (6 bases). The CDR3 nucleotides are TGTGCCAGCAGTGAACAGGGGACGGCCGGGGCCAACGTCCTGACTTTC. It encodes CASSEQGTAGANVLTF.